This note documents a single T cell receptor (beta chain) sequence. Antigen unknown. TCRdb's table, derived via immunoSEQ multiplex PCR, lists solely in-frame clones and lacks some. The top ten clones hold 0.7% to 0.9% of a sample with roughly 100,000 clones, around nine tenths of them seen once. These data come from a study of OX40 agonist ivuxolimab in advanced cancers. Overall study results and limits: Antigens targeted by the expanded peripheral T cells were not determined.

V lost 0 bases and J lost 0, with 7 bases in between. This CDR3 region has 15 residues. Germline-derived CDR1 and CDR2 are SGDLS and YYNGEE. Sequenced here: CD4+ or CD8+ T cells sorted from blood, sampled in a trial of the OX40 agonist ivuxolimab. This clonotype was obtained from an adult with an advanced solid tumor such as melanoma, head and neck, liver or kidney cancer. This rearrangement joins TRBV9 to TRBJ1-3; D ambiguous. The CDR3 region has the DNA TGTGCCAGCAGCGTAGCAGACACCTCTGGAAACACCATATATTTT. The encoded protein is CASSVADTSGNTIYF.